This T cell receptor (beta chain) was retrieved from a study of CD8+ T cells in alopecia areata. Study-wide context: Affected scalp percentage determined the severity score of treated patients. Regarding the study as a whole: Within the top 100, expanded CD8+ clones significantly decreased with tofacitinib, as did scalp clonality.

Extraction and reverse transcription of RNA yielded cDNA as the sequencing template. Some clones are missing from TCRdb's copy, which holds only in-frame ones; the method was immunoSEQ multiplex PCR. The sample lists 150,000 to 250,000 clones, roughly 64% occurring once. Regarding this clone: Antigen: not known.

V dropped 0 bases and J dropped 2 bases, with 14 bases sitting between them. Germline V gene lookup returns CDR1 LGHNA and CDR2 YSLEER. The CDR3 covers 16 residues. Treatment of the sample: oral pan-JAK inhibitor, 5-10 mg twice daily. This TCR was recovered from a human donor with alopecia areata. The chain has TRBV4-3 and TRBJ2-7; D tentatively reads TRBD1 or TRBD2 (5 bases each). The sequencing used CD4+ T cells sorted from blood, collected at week 24, from a patient treated with tofacitinib. The CDR3 loop reads CASSQDLIEGPYEQYF. The CDR3 nucleotides read TGCGCCAGCAGCCAAGATTTAATCGAGGGACCCTACGAGCAGTACTTC.